What follows are 30 T cell receptor beta chains derived from one specimen sequenced in a study of blood T cell repertoires in COVID-19. TCRdb's table, derived via immunoSEQ multiplex PCR, lists solely in-frame clones and lacks some. The data show about 230,000 clones, approximately 87% seen once. The sequenced sample was peripheral blood. Receptors were obtained from a woman between 65 and 79 years old with active or convalescent COVID-19.

This rearrangement joins TRBV10-3 to TRBJ2-7, with a weak D call TRBD1 (6 bases). With 5 bases removed from V and 2 bases from J, the gap between germline ends came to 16 bases. This CDR3 region has 15 residues. CDR1 is ENHRY, CDR2 SYGVKD, per germline. The CDR3 is CAISPGQQIAYEQYF. CDR3 nucleotides: TGTGCCATCAGTCCCGGACAGCAGATCGCCTACGAGCAGTACTTC.

CDR3 nucleotide sequence: TGTGCCAGCAGTGACGCTTTGGCAGGGTGGGAGCAGTACTTC. Amino acid sequence: CASSDALAGWEQYF. The genes are TRBV6-1 and TRBJ2-7; D might be TRBD1 (5 bases). Per germline, CDR1 MNHNS and CDR2 SASEGT. Trimming shortened V by 3 bases and J by 7 bases, and 16 bases separated the two germline ends. CDR3 length: 14 amino acids.

This sequence joins TRBV3-1 (or the pseudogene TRBV3-2) and TRBJ2-3; 8 positions agree with TRBD1. The junction had 10 bases not matched to a gene; V was cut back by 4 bases and J by 7 bases. CDR1 LGHDT and CDR2 YNNKEL come from the germline V gene (reference sequence). The CDR3 sequence is 15 residues long. The chain's CDR3 is CASSPRGQGANTQYF. The CDR3 DNA is TGTGCCAGCAGCCCTCGGGGGCAGGGGGCAAATACGCAGTATTTT.

This clone was found once. J is TRBJ2-5 and V is TRBV24-1, with D hard to call. Germline lookup yields CDR1 KGHDR and CDR2 SFDVKD. Trimming removed 1 base at V and 5 bases at J, with 4 bases between. This CDR3 is built from 12 residues. The CDR3 region is CATSDFAETQYF. The CDR3 nucleotides read TGTGCCACCAGTGATTTTGCGGAGACCCAGTACTTC.

The chain employs TRBV5-4 and TRBJ2-1, with 8 positions matching TRBD2. Per the germline V gene, CDR1 is SGHNT and CDR2 is YYREEE (reference sequence). V dropped 4 bases and J dropped 4; count of bases not matched to a gene: 7. This CDR3 is built from 15 residues. The chain's CDR3 is CASSLGTSGYNEQFF. The CDR3, as DNA: TGTGCCAGCAGCCTCGGGACTAGTGGATACAATGAGCAGTTCTTC.

The gene calls are TRBV6-6 and TRBJ2-2, with TRBD1 matching over 9 bases. The CDR3 is 15 amino acids. The junction had 1 base not matched to a gene; V was cut back by 0 bases and J by 5 bases. Germline V CDR1 and CDR2: MNHNY, SVGAGI (reference sequence). CDR3 DNA: TGTGCCAGCAGTTACTCGGACAGGGGTACCGGGGAGCTGTTTTTT. Its protein product is CASSYSDRGTGELFF.

V is TRBV30 and J is TRBJ1-2; 9 nucleotides agree with TRBD1. Unmatched junction bases numbered 3, after V lost 5 bases and J lost 2 bases. The V gene's germline CDR1 is GTSNPN and CDR2 SVGIG (reference sequence). This CDR3 contains 13 residues. The CDR3 here is CAWFGQGNYGYTF. The CDR3 bases are TGTGCCTGGTTTGGACAGGGGAACTATGGCTACACCTTC.

The genes are TRBV5-8 and TRBJ2-3, with 12 bases lining up with TRBD2. This CDR3 spans 16 amino acids. Trimming took 4 bases from V and 0 from J; bases not matched to a gene: 3. Per germline, CDR1 SGHTS and CDR2 YDEGEE. DNA of the CDR3: TGTGCCAGCAGCCCTGGACTAGCGGGGAGCACAGATACGCAGTATTTT. Amino acid sequence: CASSPGLAGSTDTQYF.

The gene calls are TRBV7-3 and TRBJ1-1, with TRBD1 identical over 7 bases. Germline V gene sequence: CDR1 SGHTA, CDR2 FQGTGA. The CDR3 spans 17 residues. The trim removed 4 bases at V and 5 bases at J, leaving 16 bases unmatched. CDR3 in DNA: TGTGCCAGCAGCTCCCGGGACAGAGAGGGGCGGGGAACTGAAGCTTTCTTT. This gives the protein CASSSRDREGRGTEAFF.

The gene calls are TRBV18 and TRBJ2-7; maybe TRBD1 (7 bases). CDR1 is KGHSH and CDR2 is LQKENI in the germline V gene. The CDR3 is 14 amino acids. Trimming took 2 bases from V and 5 from J, leaving 13 bases between them. Here the CDR3 DNA reads TGTGCCAGCTCACCAAACAGGGGAGGCCACGAGCAGTACTTC. The encoded protein is CASSPNRGGHEQYF.

The rearrangement joins TRBV5-4 to TRBJ2-7; TRBD2 is a possible D gene (6 bases). Trimming took 4 bases from V and 2 from J, leaving 16 bases between them. The CDR3 runs 15 residues. Germline CDR1 reads SGHNT; CDR2 reads YYREEE (reference sequence). The CDR3 spells CASSARRGGAYEQYF. DNA of the CDR3: TGTGCCAGCAGCGCCCGGAGGGGTGGGGCCTACGAGCAGTACTTC.

This sequence joins TRBV28 and TRBJ2-3; D unresolved. The CDR3 runs 14 residues. Germline loops: CDR1 MDHEN, CDR2 SYDVKM. V gave up 5 bases and J gave up 6 bases, with 15 bases separating them. Here the CDR3 DNA reads TGTGCCAGCAGTCCCCCGGCGGATCGGGATACGCAGTATTTT. Amino acids: CASSPPADRDTQYF.

In its sample, this clone was seen once. The chain links TRBV7-9 to TRBJ1-6, with 7 bases aligning to TRBD1. Looked up from germline, CDR1 is SEHNR and CDR2 is FQNEAQ (reference sequence). This CDR3 has 15 amino acids. The junction had 12 bases not matched to a gene; V was cut back by 9 bases and J by 7 bases. The CDR3 sequence: CASRLGGTENSPLHF. DNA of the CDR3: TGTGCCAGTAGACTAGGGGGGACAGAAAATTCACCCCTCCACTTT.

Notes on this clone: This sample also contains other DNA sequences that code for the same CDR3. The chain couples TRBV28 to TRBJ1-2, with a possible D match to TRBD1 (5 bases). The V end lost 3 bases, the J end lost 4 bases, and 9 bases lay between the germline ends. Germline V gene sequence: CDR1 MDHEN, CDR2 SYDVKM. The CDR3 spans 13 residues. This CDR3 is CASSLGQSYGYTF. CDR3 coding DNA: TGTGCCAGCAGTTTGGGGCAGAGCTATGGCTACACCTTC.

As for this clone: Other DNA sequences from this sample encode an identical CDR3 as well. V gene TRBV29-1 combines with J gene TRBJ2-3; TRBD2 matches 7 bases. There are 14 residues in the CDR3. After removal of 3 bases from V and 4 bases from J, the junction contained 7 bases not matched to a gene. CDR1 and CDR2 (germline): SQVTM, ANQGSEA. This chain's CDR3 is CSVEGGAGADTQYF. DNA of the CDR3: TGCAGCGTTGAGGGAGGGGCAGGCGCAGATACGCAGTATTTT.

The chain couples TRBV5-1 to TRBJ2-5; 12 nucleotides align to TRBD1. Germline V gene data show CDR1 as SGHRS and CDR2 as YFSETQ. V was clipped by 4 bases and J by 4 bases; unmatched bases: 8. The CDR3 length is 16 residues. As DNA, the CDR3 is TGCGCCAGCAGCCAAGGGACAGGGGGCCCTACAGAGACCCAGTACTTC. Its translation: CASSQGTGGPTETQYF.

This clone has a single count. In DNA, the CDR3 is TGTGCCAGCAGTTTGGTAGGGAGGATGTTTAATGAGCAGTTCTTC. As protein: CASSLVGRMFNEQFF. The rearrangement uses TRBV28 and TRBJ2-1; a weak D match, TRBD2 (6 bases). CDR1 is MDHEN, CDR2 SYDVKM, per germline. This CDR3 is 15 amino acids long. Trimming cost V 3 bases and J 7 bases, with 16 bases left between them.

The chain joins TRBV6-6 to TRBJ2-1; TRBD2 matches 7 bases. The CDR3 length is 11 residues. J was trimmed by 13 bases and V by 2 bases; bases with no gene match: 2. Germline assignment: CDR1 MNHNY and CDR2 SVGAGI (reference sequence). The CDR3 bases are TGTGCCAGCAGTTACCGGGGGGTCCAGTTCTTC. As protein: CASSYRGVQFF.

The rearrangement joins TRBV2 to TRBJ2-2; 8 bases map to TRBD1. The CDR3 runs 14 residues. Trimming took 6 bases from V and 7 from J; bases not matched to a gene: 7. Germline-derived CDR1 and CDR2 are SNHLY and FYNNEI. Here the CDR3 reads CASRNRTGSGELFF. CDR3 sequence (DNA): TGTGCCAGCAGAAATAGGACAGGGAGCGGGGAGCTGTTTTTT. The whole variable domain, remainder taken from reference TRBV2 and TRBJ2-2, is EPEVTQTPSHQVTQMGQEVILRCVPISNHLYFYWYRQILGQKVEFLVSFYNNEISEKSEIFDDQFSVERPDGSNFTLKIRSTKLEDSAMYFCASRNRTGSGELFFGEGSRLTVL.

V and J are TRBV3-1 (or the pseudogene TRBV3-2) and TRBJ1-1, with D perhaps matching TRBD1 (6 bases). The CDR3 runs 13 residues. V dropped 6 bases and J dropped 6 bases, with 14 bases sitting between them. Per the germline V gene, CDR1 is LGHDT and CDR2 is YNNKEL (reference sequence). This CDR3 reads CASRSTGAAEAFF. In nucleotides, the CDR3 is TGTGCCAGCAGATCGACAGGAGCCGCTGAAGCTTTCTTT.

This clone has at least ten counts. CDR3 sequence (DNA): TGTGCCAGCAGCACGCGAACGGTTCAAGATACGCAGTATTTT. This sequence encodes CASSTRTVQDTQYF. V is TRBV21-1 and J is TRBJ2-3; the table gives TRBD2 as D, unverified against the DNA. TRBV21-1 is an annotated pseudogene. The CDR3 consists of 14 residues.

Only a few counts were recorded for this clone. This chain links TRBV6-5 with TRBJ1-2; weak D call: TRBD1 (6 bases). With 7 bases removed from V and 6 bases from J, the gap between germline ends came to 18 bases. Looked up from germline, CDR1 is MNHEY and CDR2 is SVGAGI. This CDR3 contains 14 residues. CDR3 in DNA: TGTGCCAGCACCAAACAGGGAGGGGGTAATGGCTACACCTTC. This translates into CASTKQGGGNGYTF.

The chain joins TRBV5-5 to TRBJ2-1, with D possibly matching TRBD2 (6 bases). Looked up from germline, CDR1 is SGHKS and CDR2 is YYEKEE (reference sequence). CDR3 length equals 15 residues. Trimming took off 3 bases at V and 6 bases at J, with 16 bases between the two ends. The CDR3 bases are TGTGCCAGCAGCTATACCGGGACCGGGGGCAATGAGCAGTTCTTC. It is translated as CASSYTGTGGNEQFF.

The V gene is TRBV7-7, the J gene TRBJ2-1; D not resolved. V was clipped by 3 bases and J by 10 bases, with 13 bases between them. The CDR3 spans 13 residues. The germline CDR1 and CDR2 sequences are SSHAT and FNYEAQ (reference sequence). This chain's CDR3 is CASSLDSRREQFF. The DNA of the CDR3 is TGTGCCAGCAGCTTGGATAGCCGCAGAGAGCAGTTCTTC.

The V call is TRBV9, the J call TRBJ2-3; the match to TRBD2 covers 8 bases. The junction had 12 bases not matched to a gene; V was cut back by 5 bases and J by 7 bases. Per the germline V gene, CDR1 is SGDLS and CDR2 is YYNGEE. The CDR3 runs to 15 residues. The CDR3 loop is CASSVSGTRTNTQYF. The CDR3 coding sequence is TGTGCCAGCAGTGTTAGCGGGACCCGCACGAATACGCAGTATTTT.

This sequence joins TRBV3-1 (or the pseudogene TRBV3-2) and TRBJ2-2, with 8 bases that match TRBD1. J lost 3 bases, V lost 7 bases, and 7 bases had no gene match. CDR1 and CDR2 (germline): LGHDT, YNNKEL (reference sequence). This CDR3 is built from 15 residues. This chain's CDR3 is CASTPGTGDTGELFF. For the CDR3, the DNA is TGTGCCAGCACCCCCGGGACAGGAGACACCGGGGAGCTGTTTTTT.

This chain joins TRBV5-1 and TRBJ2-1, with D possibly matching TRBD1 (5 bases). The V gene's germline CDR1 is SGHRS and CDR2 YFSETQ. Trimming pared 6 bases from V and 7 bases from J, leaving 26 bases between. This CDR3 region has 17 residues. The CDR3 region has the DNA TGCGCCAGCACCCGGATACTCGACTCACTGGCAGGGAATGAGCAGTTCTTC. This encodes CASTRILDSLAGNEQFF.

This clone was seen a handful of times. The genes are TRBV7-2 and TRBJ2-5, with TRBD2 matching over 12 bases. The junction had 9 bases not matched to a gene; V was cut back by 2 bases and J by 2 bases. This CDR3 has 18 amino acids. Germline CDR1 reads SGHTA; CDR2 reads FQGNSA. The DNA of the CDR3 is TGTGCCAGCAGCTTACAGGGGGGGACTAGCGGGCCACAAGAGACCCAGTACTTC. Protein sequence: CASSLQGGTSGPQETQYF.

The sample holds many counts of this clone. The CDR3 nucleotides read TGTGCCTGGAGCGAGATCCCCTATCAAAAACTGTTTTTT. Its protein is CAWSEIPYQKLFF. The chain couples TRBV30 to TRBJ1-4; D is ambiguous. From germline, CDR1 is GTSNPN and CDR2 SVGIG (reference sequence). This CDR3 is 13 amino acids long. V was trimmed by 3 bases and J by 9 bases, leaving 14 bases between them.

Concerning this clone: This specimen includes other DNA sequences encoding the same CDR3. The genes are TRBV7-2 and TRBJ1-1; weak D call: TRBD1 (5 bases). Trimming removed 1 base at V and 0 bases at J, with 9 bases between. This CDR3 has 15 amino acids. CDR1 and CDR2 (germline): SGHTA, FQGNSA. CDR3 sequence (DNA): TGTGCCAGCAGCTTAGGGGGGGGGTTGAACACTGAAGCTTTCTTT. It is translated as CASSLGGGLNTEAFF. The whole variable domain, filled in from reference TRBV7-2 and TRBJ1-1, reads GAGVSQSPSNKVTEKGKDVELRCDPISGHTALYWYRQSLGQGLEFLIYFQGNSAPDKSGLPSDRFSAERTGGSVSTLTIQRTQQEDSAVYLCASSLGGGLNTEAFFGQGTRLTVV.